The clone carrying this T cell receptor (beta chain) was picked up one time. The data derive from a study of OX40 agonist ivuxolimab in advanced cancers. TCRdb keeps only in-frame clones here, not all; method: immunoSEQ multiplex PCR. The sample yields about 80,000 clones, more than 75% seen once. The germline CDR1 and CDR2 sequences are SGHVS and FQNEAQ. This CDR3 is built from 14 residues. Trimming removed 3 bases from V and 4 bases from J; junction bases left unmatched: 2. Anyone with autoimmune disease history or systemic immunosuppression was excluded. Sequencing used CD4+ or CD8+ T cells sorted from blood, obtained in a trial of the OX40 agonist ivuxolimab. This receptor was taken from an adult with an advanced solid tumor such as melanoma, head and neck, liver or kidney cancer. The gene calls are TRBV7-8 and TRBJ1-5; 8 bases fit TRBD1. This CDR3 reads CASSLTGENQPQHF. The CDR3 coding sequence is TGTGCCAGCAGCTTGACAGGGGAAAATCAGCCCCAGCATTTT.